These 24 T cell receptor beta chains were sequenced from one sample in a study of blood T cells in healthy people across ages. A second about 6 to 11 cycle PCR used barcoded and J-beta primers. TCRdb fed the 5' RACE reads into MiXCR, producing one record per CDR3 protein. The sample records about 570,000 distinct CDR3 sequences, 27% being singletons. The sample consisted of blood. Every receptor here comes from a woman between 65 and 79 years old in good health.

As for this clonotype: A read error may explain this, as a much larger clone is one base away. The rearrangement uses TRBV7-8 and TRBJ2-7; 7 bases match TRBD2. The CDR3 sequence is 15 residues long. Germline V lookup: CDR1 SGHVS, CDR2 FQNEAQ. CDR3 sequence reads: CAGSLYTSAVYEQYF. The CDR3 DNA sequence: TGTGCCGGCAGCTTGTACACTAGCGCTGTTTACGAGCAGTACTTC.

V and J are TRBV20-1 and TRBJ2-7; 9 nucleotides match TRBD1. This CDR3 has 14 amino acids. V was pared by 6 bases and J by 2 bases, with 8 bases of the junction left unmatched. The germline V gene has CDR1 DFQATT and CDR2 SNEGSKA (reference sequence). The CDR3 nucleotides read TGCAGTGCGTGCCGGGGACAGGGTACCTACGAGCAGTACTTC. This sequence encodes CSACRGQGTYEQYF.

The chain recombines TRBV7-2 with TRBJ2-1; 8 nucleotides match TRBD2. The ends lost 4 bases at V and 4 bases at J; junction bases unmatched: 15. This CDR3 is 18 amino acids long. The germline gives CDR1 SGHTA, CDR2 FQGNSA. The CDR3 region has the DNA TGTGCCAGCAGCTCTCGACAGCGGGGGAGTAGAGTATACAATGAGCAGTTCTTC. This codes for CASSSRQRGSRVYNEQFF.

This clonotype was detected only a few times. The chain has TRBV29-1 and TRBJ2-7; D tentatively reads TRBD1 or TRBD2 (5 bases each). Per germline, CDR1 SQVTM and CDR2 ANQGSEA. This CDR3 has 12 residues. V was clipped by 4 bases and J by 5 bases, with 12 bases between them. The CDR3 is CSVVLRGDEQYF. In nucleotides, the CDR3 is TGCAGCGTTGTCTTACGGGGCGACGAGCAGTACTTC.

The V call is TRBV20-1, the J call TRBJ2-7; 7 nucleotides line up with TRBD1. The CDR3 has 13 amino acids. Per the germline V gene, CDR1 is DFQATT and CDR2 is SNEGSKA (reference sequence). Trimming removed 6 bases from V and 2 bases from J; junction bases left unmatched: 7. CDR3 loop: CSASRGQPYEQYF. CDR3 nucleotides: TGCAGTGCCTCCCGGGGACAGCCCTACGAGCAGTACTTC.

The J gene is TRBJ1-1, the V gene TRBV12-3 or TRBV12-4; the D is unclear. The germline V and J ends were trimmed by 5 bases and 4 bases, with 14 bases remaining between them. The CDR3 runs to 14 residues. CDR3 nucleotides: TGTGCCAGCAGTACCTGGGGTGGCGGCACTGAAGCTTTCTTT. This codes for CASSTWGGGTEAFF.

This clonotype came up many times. CDR3 DNA: TGCGCCAGCAGCCAAGATCGAACTAGCGGGGACAATGAGCAGTTCTTC. Amino acids: CASSQDRTSGDNEQFF. This chain joins TRBV4-1 and TRBJ2-1; 10 nucleotides agree with TRBD2. There are 16 residues in the CDR3. Trimming cost V 0 bases and J 5 bases; bases outside gene matches: 4. Per germline, CDR1 MGHRA and CDR2 YSYEKL.

Note on this clonotype: The germline gene is not matched at one end of the junction; a read error may be the cause. The rearrangement joins TRBV7-9 to TRBJ1-6; 11 bases match TRBD1. Germline values: CDR1 SEHNR, CDR2 FQNEAQ (reference sequence). The CDR3 is 15 residues long. The chain's CDR3 is CASSIGQGAASPLRF. The DNA for the CDR3 is TGTGCCAGCAGCATCGGACAGGGGGCGGCTTCACCCCTCCGCTTT. The complete variable domain, with remaining parts taken from reference TRBV7-9 and TRBJ1-6, reads DTGVSQNPRHKITKRGQNVTFRCDPISEHNRLYWYRQTLGQGPEFLTYFQNEAQLEKSRLLSDRFSAERPKGSFSTLEIQRTEQGDSAMYLCASSIGQGAASPLRFGNGTRLTVT.

This chain joins TRBV6-6 and TRBJ2-3; D may be TRBD1 (6 bases). V lost 7 bases and J lost 5, with 16 bases in between. Germline CDR1 is MNHNY and CDR2 is SVGAGI (reference sequence). The CDR3 totals 14 residues. The CDR3 protein is CASIRDRFEDTQYF. Here the CDR3 DNA reads TGTGCCAGCATCAGAGACAGGTTCGAAGATACGCAGTATTTT.

The J gene is TRBJ1-4, the V gene TRBV19; 8 positions agree with TRBD1. Per germline, CDR1 LNHDA and CDR2 SQIVND (reference sequence). The CDR3 spans 15 residues. V shed 10 bases and J 9 bases; nucleotides not matched to a gene: 16. CDR3: CATYAGGAERKKLFF. The CDR3 DNA reads as TGTGCCACTTACGCAGGGGGCGCTGAAAGAAAAAAACTGTTTTTT.

The rearrangement uses TRBV4-2 and TRBJ2-5, with a weak D call TRBD2 (5 bases). Germline V gives CDR1 LGHNA, CDR2 YNFKEQ. This CDR3 contains 14 residues. V was clipped by 0 bases and J by 9 bases, with 14 bases between them. CDR3 sequence (DNA): TGTGCCAGCAGCCAAGAGTTACTAGAAAAGCCCCAGTACTTC. This encodes CASSQELLEKPQYF.

This clonotype was counted only a few times. The chain links TRBV14 to TRBJ1-6, with a weak D call TRBD1 (6 bases). The CDR3 has 17 residues. The V gene's germline CDR1 is SGHDN and CDR2 FVKESK. With 0 bases removed from V and 10 bases from J, the gap between germline ends came to 19 bases. The CDR3 is CASSQDEVIRGRSPLHF. CDR3 nucleotides: TGTGCCAGCAGCCAAGATGAGGTTATACGGGGGCGATCACCCCTCCACTTT.

This clonotype appeared a single time. The V call is TRBV18, the J call TRBJ1-1; tentatively, D is TRBD1 (5 bases). CDR1 and CDR2 (germline): KGHSH, LQKENI. This CDR3 contains 15 residues. Trimming removed 3 bases from V and 1 base from J, with 12 bases in between. CDR3: CASSPLGVRNTEAFF. CDR3 bases: TGTGCCAGCTCACCGCTGGGGGTTCGGAACACTGAAGCTTTCTTT. The full variable domain, in which reference TRBV18 and TRBJ1-1 provide the parts outside the CDR3, is NAGVMQNPRHLVRRRGQEARLRCSPMKGHSHVYWYRQLPEEGLKFMVYLQKENIIDESGMPKERFSAEFPKEGPSILRIQQVVRGDSAAYFCASSPLGVRNTEAFFGQGTRLTVV.

V usage is TRBV12-3 or TRBV12-4 and J usage is TRBJ2-7; D possibly corresponds to TRBD2 (5 bases). CDR3 length: 15 residues. The V end was cut by 2 bases, the J end by 3 bases, with 14 bases between. The CDR3 nucleotides read TGTGCCAGCAGTTTAACCGCCGGGGTAAACTACGAGCAGTACTTC. This sequence encodes CASSLTAGVNYEQYF.

This clonotype was recorded once. The chain carries TRBV6-6 and TRBJ2-1; 10 bases map to TRBD2. The germline V gene encodes CDR1 MNHNY and CDR2 SVGAGI (reference sequence). Trimming cost V 8 bases and J 0 bases; bases outside gene matches: 7. The length of the CDR3 is 16 residues. In nucleotides, the CDR3 is TGTGCCAGCGCAACCTTAGCGGGGGGCTCCTACAATGAGCAGTTCTTC. Encoded protein: CASATLAGGSYNEQFF.

This rearrangement joins TRBV15 to TRBJ1-2; 7 nucleotides match TRBD1. Germline V gives CDR1 LNHNV, CDR2 YYDKDF (reference sequence). Germline trimming cut 1 base from V and 4 bases from J; bases unmatched to any gene: 12. CDR3 length: 17 residues. This chain's CDR3 is CATSRGVGGGASYGYTF. The CDR3 coding sequence is TGTGCCACCAGCAGAGGAGTAGGAGGGGGCGCTAGCTATGGCTACACCTTC.

This clonotype was observed a handful of times. J is TRBJ1-1 and V is TRBV10-3; tentative D call: TRBD1 (5 bases). Germline assignment: CDR1 ENHRY and CDR2 SYGVKD. The germline V and J ends were trimmed by 2 bases and 5 bases, with 15 bases remaining between them. This CDR3 is 15 amino acids long. The CDR3 protein is CAISERAGGGTEAFF. CDR3 DNA sequence: TGTGCCATCAGTGAGCGGGCGGGCGGGGGAACTGAAGCTTTCTTT.

This clonotype was found a few times. This chain uses TRBV28 with TRBJ2-7, with 7 bases that match TRBD1. The V and J ends lost 2 bases and 3 bases, in that order; junction bases with no gene match: 4. The germline V gene has CDR1 MDHEN and CDR2 SYDVKM. This CDR3 is built from 14 residues. CDR3 region: CASSLMHRGYEQYF. The DNA of the CDR3 is TGTGCCAGCAGTTTAATGCACAGGGGCTACGAGCAGTACTTC.

In this sample, this clonotype turned up a few times. The CDR3 region is CASSGEVPTSGGSMTTYNEQFF. CDR3 bases: TGTGCCAGCAGCGGTGAGGTACCGACTAGCGGGGGTTCAATGACCACGTACAATGAGCAGTTCTTC. The V and J genes are TRBV2 and TRBJ2-1; TRBD2 matches 12 bases. This CDR3 is 22 amino acids long. With 6 bases clipped from V and 4 bases from J, the junction kept 25 bases outside the gene matches. Germline CDR1 reads SNHLY; CDR2 reads FYNNEI. Full variable domain (missing parts from reference TRBV2 and TRBJ2-1): EPEVTQTPSHQVTQMGQEVILRCVPISNHLYFYWYRQILGQKVEFLVSFYNNEISEKSEIFDDQFSVERPDGSNFTLKIRSTKLEDSAMYFCASSGEVPTSGGSMTTYNEQFFGPGTRLTVL.

This clonotype was seen only a few times. The J gene is TRBJ2-5, the V gene TRBV7-2; 14 bases align to TRBD2. The V gene end was trimmed by 5 bases and the J gene end by 2 bases; junction bases not matched to a gene: 4. The germline V gene has CDR1 SGHTA and CDR2 FQGNSA. This CDR3 comprises 16 residues. CDR3 region: CASSMTSGGEQETQYF. CDR3 DNA sequence: TGTGCCAGCAGCATGACTAGCGGGGGGGAACAAGAGACCCAGTACTTC.

This clonotype came up many times. The V gene is TRBV10-3, the J gene TRBJ2-1; the D gene is possibly TRBD1 (5 bases). Germline loops: CDR1 ENHRY, CDR2 SYGVKD. CDR3 length: 14 amino acids. The germline V and J ends were trimmed by 5 bases and 4 bases, with 12 bases remaining between them. CDR3 sequence (DNA): TGTGCCATCAGTAGGGGCGGACAATACAATGAGCAGTTCTTC. Translating it yields CAISRGGQYNEQFF.

This clonotype was observed a few times. This chain uses TRBV4-3 with TRBJ2-1, with D perhaps TRBD1 (5 bases). This CDR3 contains 13 residues. V gave up 0 bases and J gave up 11 bases, with 11 bases separating them. Germline V gives CDR1 LGHNA, CDR2 YSLEER. DNA for the CDR3: TGCGCCAGCAGCCAAGATAAGGGGTACAAGCAGTTCTTC. Its translation: CASSQDKGYKQFF.

Here the CDR3 reads CASSLAPAGGLQSPQETQYF. CDR3 sequence (DNA): TGTGCCAGCAGCTTAGCGCCAGCGGGGGGGCTGCAATCCCCCCAAGAGACCCAGTACTTC. The rearrangement uses TRBV7-2 and TRBJ2-1, with TRBD2 matching over 10 bases. TRBJ2-5 explains the end of the DNA better; the J call may be wrong. In germline, CDR1 is SGHTA, CDR2 FQGNSA. The CDR3 has 20 amino acids.

The chain joins TRBV6-2 or TRBV6-3 to TRBJ2-7; a possible D gene is TRBD2 (5 bases). The V gene lost 6 bases and the J gene lost 7 bases, with 16 bases spanning the gap. Germline V gene lookup returns CDR1 MNHEY and CDR2 SVGEGT. CDR3 size: 13 residues. The CDR3 bases are TGTGCCAGCAGAGACCCAGTCACGGGGGAGCAGTACTTC. This gives the protein CASRDPVTGEQYF.